A selection of T cell receptor beta chains follows, all from one sample in a study of T cell clones after liver transplantation. The protocol was immunoSEQ multiplex PCR, while the TCRdb copy is restricted to in-frame clones and leaves out a portion. The sample has tens of thousands of clones; about four fifths are singletons. Material: CD4+ T cells from blood, obtained 12 months after liver transplant. Source of these receptors: a human patient who received a liver transplant. The T cells may come from the graft donor. The CDR3 runs from the conserved cysteine through the conserved F or W. A D gene is named only where the DNA matches it firmly. Clone size is stated in some rows and not others, as once, few, many or a class when expanded.

- | TRBJ2-2 | TRBD2 | TRBV19 | 16 | CASRRTSGSTAGELFF | TGTGCCAGTAGGAGGACTAGCGGGAGTACCGCCGGGGAGCTGTTTTTT
- | TRBJ2-7 | - | TRBV27 | 14 | CASSPRTVRIEQYF | TGTGCCAGCAGTCCGCGGACAGTCCGAATCGAGCAGTACTTC
- | TRBJ1-1 | - | TRBV5-1 | 15 | CASSLGLTENTEAFF | TGCGCCAGCAGCTTGGGCCTAACAGAGAACACTGAAGCTTTCTTT
- | TRBJ1-4 | - | TRBV10-3 | 16 | CAISEFGRKTNEKLFF | TGTGCCATCAGTGAATTTGGACGGAAAACTAATGAAAAACTGTTTTTT
- | TRBJ1-2 | - | TRBV19 | 14 | CASSRQQTNYGYTF | TGTGCCAGTAGTAGACAGCAGACTAACTATGGCTACACCTTC
- | TRBJ2-1 | - | TRBV5-1 | 15 | CASSLVRGSYNEQFF | TGCGCCAGCAGCTTGGTGCGGGGCTCCTACAATGAGCAGTTCTTC
- | TRBJ2-7 | TRBD2 | TRBV5-8 | 20 | CASSLLITSGTSLFTYEQYF | TGTGCCAGCAGCTTGTTAATTACTAGCGGGACTTCCCTTTTTACCTACGAGCAGTACTTC
- | TRBJ1-5 | - | TRBV27 | 15 | CASSLIQGPNQPQHF | TGTGCCAGCAGCCTCATACAGGGCCCGAATCAGCCCCAGCATTTT
- | TRBJ2-7 | TRBD2 | TRBV6-5 | 14 | CASRRRSGRDEQYF | TGTGCCAGCAGAAGACGAAGCGGGAGGGATGAGCAGTACTTC
- | TRBJ2-1 | - | TRBV4-2 | 15 | CASSQDGPLGDEQFF | TGTGCCAGCAGCCAAGATGGTCCTTTGGGCGATGAGCAGTTCTTC
- | TRBJ2-5 | - | TRBV2 | 13 | CASSEAGLETQYF | TGTGCCAGCAGTGAAGCAGGGTTAGAGACCCAGTACTTC
- | TRBJ1-5 | - | TRBV28 | 13 | CASSGGGNQPQHF | TGTGCCAGCAGTGGAGGGGGCAATCAGCCCCAGCATTTT
- | TRBJ2-7 | - | TRBV5-4 | 14 | CASSSSGGAYEQYF | TGTGCCAGCAGCTCCTCCGGGGGCGCCTACGAGCAGTACTTC
- | TRBJ2-6 | TRBD2 | TRBV2 | 16 | CASSAGLASGANVLTF | TGTGCCAGCAGTGCTGGACTAGCATCTGGGGCCAACGTCCTGACTTTC
few | TRBJ2-1 | - | TRBV6-5 | 15 | CASRQGQLSYNEQFF | TGTGCCAGCAGGCAAGGACAGTTAAGCTACAATGAGCAGTTCTTC
- | TRBJ2-2 | TRBD1 | TRBV5-8 | 14 | CASSVDRGLGELFF | TGTGCCAGCAGCGTGGACAGGGGGCTCGGGGAGCTGTTTTTT
- | TRBJ1-5 | - | TRBV5-1 | 14 | CASSLDRENQPQHF | TGCGCCAGCAGCTTGGATCGAGAGAATCAGCCCCAGCATTTT
- | TRBJ2-7 | TRBD1 | TRBV5-4 | 15 | CASSSDRGSSYEQYF | TGTGCCAGCAGCTCCGACAGGGGGTCATCCTACGAGCAGTACTTC
- | TRBJ2-2 | TRBD2 | TRBV5-1 | 17 | CASSPLAGPANTGELFF | TGCGCCAGCAGTCCACTAGCGGGGCCCGCGAACACCGGGGAGCTGTTTTTT
- | TRBJ1-4 | - | TRBV10-2 | 12 | CASRGVREKLFF | TGCGCCAGCAGAGGGGTTCGGGAAAAACTGTTTTTT
- | TRBJ2-1 | - | TRBV9 | 15 | CASSQGGASYNEQFF | TGTGCCAGCAGCCAAGGGGGGGCCTCCTACAATGAGCAGTTCTTC
- | TRBJ1-2 | TRBD1 | TRBV28 | 13 | CASSFGQAYGYTF | TGTGCCAGCAGTTTTGGACAGGCCTATGGCTACACCTTC
- | TRBJ1-5 | - | TRBV29-1 | 13 | CSVEIGARGPQHF | TGCAGCGTTGAGATTGGAGCCCGTGGGCCCCAGCATTTT
- | TRBJ2-5 | - | TRBV7-9 | 12 | CASSPQGETQYF | TGTGCCAGCAGCCCGCAAGGGGAGACCCAGTACTTC
- | TRBJ2-7 | TRBD2 | TRBV28 | 15 | CASSFFPPPRTSGNF | TGTGCCAGCAGTTTTTTTCCCCCTCCAAGGACTAGCGGGAACTTC
- | TRBJ2-1 | - | TRBV5-1 | 15 | CASSLGPGAYNEQFF | TGCGCCAGCAGCTTGGGTCCAGGGGCTTACAATGAGCAGTTCTTC
once | TRBJ2-3 | TRBD2 | TRBV19 | 17 | CASSISSGTSGLYTQYF | TGTGCCAGTAGTATCTCCTCCGGGACTAGCGGGTTATATACGCAGTATTTT
- | TRBJ1-2 | - | TRBV11-2 | 13 | CASSSTHGYGYTF | TGTGCCAGCAGCTCAACCCACGGCTATGGCTACACCTTC
- | TRBJ2-5 | TRBD2 | TRBV6-5 | 15 | CASSYLAGGQETQYF | TGTGCCAGCAGTTACCTAGCGGGAGGCCAAGAGACCCAGTACTTC
- | TRBJ1-2 | - | TRBV7-2 | 15 | CASSPALGGAGGYTF | TGTGCCAGCAGCCCCGCGTTAGGGGGGGCAGGGGGCTACACCTTC
few | TRBJ2-2 | TRBD2 | TRBV5-4 | 17 | CASTPGLRYGNTGELFF | TGTGCCAGCACCCCGGGACTACGGTATGGTAACACCGGGGAGCTGTTTTTT
- | TRBJ2-5 | TRBD2 | TRBV9 | 17 | CASSAYGTSGRQETQYF | TGTGCCAGCAGCGCATACGGGACTAGCGGGAGGCAAGAGACCCAGTACTTC
- | TRBJ1-4 | - | TRBV14 | 16 | CASSQDPWGKGEKLFF | TGTGCCAGCAGCCAAGATCCCTGGGGGAAAGGAGAAAAACTGTTTTTT